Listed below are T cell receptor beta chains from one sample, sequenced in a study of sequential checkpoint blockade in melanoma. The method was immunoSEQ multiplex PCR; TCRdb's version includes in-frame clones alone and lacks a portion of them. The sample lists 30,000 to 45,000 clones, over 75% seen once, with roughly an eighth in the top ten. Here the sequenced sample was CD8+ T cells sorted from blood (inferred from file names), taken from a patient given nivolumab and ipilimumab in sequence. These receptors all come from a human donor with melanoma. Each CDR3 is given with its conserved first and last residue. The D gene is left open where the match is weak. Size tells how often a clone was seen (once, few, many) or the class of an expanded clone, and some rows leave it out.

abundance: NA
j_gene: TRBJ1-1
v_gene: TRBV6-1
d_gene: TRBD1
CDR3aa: CASSINRGTTEAFF
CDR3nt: TGTGCCAGCAGCATTAACAGGGGGACCACTGAAGCTTTCTTT

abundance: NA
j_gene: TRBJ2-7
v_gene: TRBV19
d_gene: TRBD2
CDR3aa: CASRLADSYEQYF
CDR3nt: TGTGCCAGTAGACTAGCGGACTCCTACGAGCAGTACTTC

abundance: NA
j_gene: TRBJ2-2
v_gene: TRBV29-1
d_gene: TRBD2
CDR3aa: CSVEDREGTGELFF
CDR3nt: TGCAGCGTTGAAGATCGGGAGGGCACCGGGGAGCTGTTTTTT

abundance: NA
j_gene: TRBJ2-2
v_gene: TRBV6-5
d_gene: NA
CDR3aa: CASTPGANTGELFF
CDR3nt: TGTGCCAGCACCCCAGGTGCGAACACCGGGGAGCTGTTTTTT

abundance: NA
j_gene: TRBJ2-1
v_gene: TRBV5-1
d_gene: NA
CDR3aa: CASSWPTDPYNEQFF
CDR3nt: TGCGCCAGCAGCTGGCCGACAGACCCCTACAATGAGCAGTTCTTC

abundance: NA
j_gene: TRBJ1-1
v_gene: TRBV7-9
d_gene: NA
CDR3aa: CASSLSGVTEAFF
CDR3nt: TGTGCCAGCAGCTTAAGCGGCGTCACTGAAGCTTTCTTT

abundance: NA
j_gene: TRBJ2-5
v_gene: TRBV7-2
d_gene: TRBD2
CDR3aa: CASSFTSGRPRVETQYF
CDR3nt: TGTGCCAGCAGTTTTACTAGCGGGAGGCCCAGGGTCGAGACCCAGTACTTC

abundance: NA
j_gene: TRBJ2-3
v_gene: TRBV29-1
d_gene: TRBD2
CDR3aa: CSARTSGYSTSTDTQYF
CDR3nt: TGCAGCGCCCGGACTAGCGGGTACTCGACTAGCACAGATACGCAGTATTTT

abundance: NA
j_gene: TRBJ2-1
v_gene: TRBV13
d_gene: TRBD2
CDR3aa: CASSLGTSGRSHEQFF
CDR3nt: TGTGCCAGCAGCTTAGGGACTAGCGGGAGGTCCCATGAGCAGTTCTTC

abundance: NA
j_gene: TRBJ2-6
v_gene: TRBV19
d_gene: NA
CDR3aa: CASRNRSLYNVLTF
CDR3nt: TGTGCCAGTAGAAATAGGAGCTTATACAACGTCCTGACTTTC

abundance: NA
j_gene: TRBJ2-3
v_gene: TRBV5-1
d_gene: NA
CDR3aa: CASSLYVAGLLTDTQYF
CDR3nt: TGCGCCAGCAGCTTGTACGTTGCGGGACTCCTCACAGATACGCAGTATTTT

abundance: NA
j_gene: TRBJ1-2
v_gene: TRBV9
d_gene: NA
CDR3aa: CASSAGGSSPGYTF
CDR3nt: TGTGCCAGCAGCGCGGGAGGGTCTTCCCCTGGCTACACCTTC

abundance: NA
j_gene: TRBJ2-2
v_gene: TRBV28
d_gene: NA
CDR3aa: CASSFSPPRGELFF
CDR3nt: TGTGCCAGCAGTTTCTCACCCCCCAGGGGGGAGCTGTTTTTT

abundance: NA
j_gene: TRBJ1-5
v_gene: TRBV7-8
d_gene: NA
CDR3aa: CASSLDSRTNRQPQHF
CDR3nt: TGTGCCAGCAGCTTAGATTCGAGGACAAATCGGCAGCCCCAGCATTTT

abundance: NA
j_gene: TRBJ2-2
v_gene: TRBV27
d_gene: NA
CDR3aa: CASSAIASELFF
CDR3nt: TGTGCCAGCAGTGCTATTGCCTCGGAGCTGTTTTTT

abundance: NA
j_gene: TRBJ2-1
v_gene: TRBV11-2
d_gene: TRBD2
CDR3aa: CASSFPLSGTTYNEQFF
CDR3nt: TGTGCCAGCAGCTTTCCCCTAAGCGGGACCACCTACAATGAGCAGTTCTTC

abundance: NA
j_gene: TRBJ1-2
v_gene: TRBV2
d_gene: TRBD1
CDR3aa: CAIDGQGDGYTF
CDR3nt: TGTGCCATTGACGGACAGGGCGATGGCTACACCTTC

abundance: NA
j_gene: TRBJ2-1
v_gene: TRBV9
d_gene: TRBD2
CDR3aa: CASSSSGSAYNEQFF
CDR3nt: TGTGCCAGCAGCTCTAGCGGGAGCGCCTACAATGAGCAGTTCTTC

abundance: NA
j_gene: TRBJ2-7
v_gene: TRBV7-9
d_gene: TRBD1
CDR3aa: CATSQDRGRAYEQYF
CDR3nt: TGTGCGACATCACAGGACAGGGGGCGCGCCTACGAGCAGTACTTC

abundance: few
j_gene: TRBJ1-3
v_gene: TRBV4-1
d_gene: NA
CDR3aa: CASSQDVSSGNTIYF
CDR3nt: TGCGCCAGCAGCCAAGATGTGAGCTCTGGAAACACCATATATTTT

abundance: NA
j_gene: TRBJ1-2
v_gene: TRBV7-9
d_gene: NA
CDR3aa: CASSSTLSTGSRYGYTF
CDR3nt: TGTGCCAGCAGCTCGACCCTTTCGACAGGAAGCCGCTATGGCTACACCTTC

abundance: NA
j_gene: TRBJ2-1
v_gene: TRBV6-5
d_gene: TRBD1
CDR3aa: CASGPGTGHNEQFF
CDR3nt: TGTGCCAGCGGACCCGGGACAGGGCACAATGAGCAGTTCTTC

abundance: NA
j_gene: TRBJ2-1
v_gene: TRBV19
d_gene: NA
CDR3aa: CASSTGDGLGEQFF
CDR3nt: TGTGCCAGTAGTACCGGCGACGGGTTGGGTGAGCAGTTCTTC

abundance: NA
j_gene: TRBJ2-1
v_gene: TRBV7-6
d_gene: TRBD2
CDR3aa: CASSPEAGLGIEQFF
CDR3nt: TGTGCCAGCAGCCCCGAGGCGGGACTAGGGATTGAGCAGTTCTTC

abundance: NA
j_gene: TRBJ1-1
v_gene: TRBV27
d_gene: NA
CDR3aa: CASSFGGSAEAFF
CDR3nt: TGTGCCAGCAGTTTCGGGGGGTCAGCTGAAGCTTTCTTT

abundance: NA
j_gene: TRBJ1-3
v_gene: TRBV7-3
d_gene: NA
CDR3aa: CASSLNSGRDSGNTIYF
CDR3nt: TGTGCCAGCAGCTTAAACTCCGGACGGGACTCTGGAAACACCATATATTTT